This TCR beta chain stems from a study of cytomegalovirus exposure and HLA in healthy donors. Note on this clone: Its specificity is not known.

The V end lost 6 bases, the J end lost 2 bases, and 7 bases lay between the germline ends. The germline V gene has CDR1 MRHNA and CDR2 SNTAGT. The CDR3 is made up of 12 amino acids. General study results and limits: There were reportedly fewer N-insertions in an Asian-associated ancestry cluster than the approximately 670-donor mean, in a later analysis. Judged likely to be a sequencing artifact was a cluster of highly shared sequence variants.

Both 60 Vbeta primers and 13 Jbeta primers went into the PCR. Some clones are missing from TCRdb's copy, which holds only in-frame ones; the method was immunoSEQ multiplex PCR. Seen here are 96,000 or so clones, roughly 74% observed once, and the top ten hold over 12%. This TCR was sampled from a woman in her sixties or seventies in good health and CMV-seropositive. J is TRBJ1-1 and V is TRBV6-4, with D unresolved. Sequencing input: PBMCs. CDR3 DNA: TGTGCCAGCAGGGGGAGCAACACTGAAGCTTTCTTT. Its protein is CASRGSNTEAFF.